The rows below give T cell receptor beta chains drawn from one sample of a study of cytomegalovirus exposure and HLA in healthy donors. Data came from immunoSEQ multiplex PCR; TCRdb stores just in-frame clones and leaves some out. The sample records under 130,000 clones, 55% to 65% being singletons. The sample comprised PBMCs. The receptors were gathered from a man between 25 and 39 years old in good health and CMV-seropositive. Each CDR3 is given with its conserved first and last residue. The D gene is left open where the match is weak. For some rows the clone size is stated as once, few or many, or as a class when expanded; others skip it.

abundance: NA; d_gene: NA; v_gene: TRBV5-6; j_gene: TRBJ1-6; CDR3nt: TGTGCCAGCAGCTTAAGGACAGACAATTCACCCCTCCACTTT; CDR3aa: CASSLRTDNSPLHF
abundance: NA; d_gene: TRBD2; v_gene: TRBV2; j_gene: TRBJ2-1; CDR3nt: TGTGCCAGCACCGCGGGGGGGCTAACCTACAATGAGCAGTTCTTC; CDR3aa: CASTAGGLTYNEQFF
abundance: few; d_gene: NA; v_gene: TRBV10-3; j_gene: TRBJ1-2; CDR3nt: TGTGCCATCAGTGAAGCGGGGCCAGTAGCTAACACCTTC; CDR3aa: CAISEAGPVANTF
abundance: NA; d_gene: NA; v_gene: TRBV19; j_gene: TRBJ2-7; CDR3nt: TGTGCCAGTAGTATAGCCGAGGGAATCTACGAGCAGTACTTC; CDR3aa: CASSIAEGIYEQYF
abundance: NA; d_gene: NA; v_gene: TRBV1; j_gene: TRBJ2-3; CDR3nt: TGCACCAGCAGCCAAGAATCCGGCACTAGCGGGTTCCTCACAGATACGCAGTATTTT; CDR3aa: CTSSQESGTSGFLTDTQYF
abundance: NA; d_gene: NA; v_gene: TRBV9; j_gene: TRBJ1-2; CDR3nt: TGTGCCAGCAGCCCTCGGGGGGGGGCTAACTATGGCTACACCTTC; CDR3aa: CASSPRGGANYGYTF
abundance: NA; d_gene: NA; v_gene: TRBV6-1; j_gene: TRBJ2-6; CDR3nt: TGTGCCAGCAGTGAAGGGCAGTTGTCTGGGGCCAACGTCCTGACTTTC; CDR3aa: CASSEGQLSGANVLTF
abundance: few; d_gene: NA; v_gene: TRBV25-1; j_gene: TRBJ1-4; CDR3nt: TGTGCCAGCAGTGAATTGGGACTTAATGAAAAACTGTTTTTT; CDR3aa: CASSELGLNEKLFF
abundance: NA; d_gene: NA; v_gene: TRBV6-1; j_gene: TRBJ2-1; CDR3nt: TGTGCCAGCAGTGAAGCCCCGTGGGGGCTCCCCTACAATGAGCAGTTCTTC; CDR3aa: CASSEAPWGLPYNEQFF
abundance: NA; d_gene: NA; v_gene: TRBV11-3; j_gene: TRBJ2-7; CDR3nt: TGTGCCAGCAGCCCTGACAGCGAGCAGTACTTC; CDR3aa: CASSPDSEQYF
abundance: NA; d_gene: NA; v_gene: TRBV19; j_gene: TRBJ2-7; CDR3nt: TGTGCCAGTAGTGACAGGACAACCGACGAGCAGTACTTC; CDR3aa: CASSDRTTDEQYF
abundance: NA; d_gene: TRBD2; v_gene: TRBV27; j_gene: TRBJ2-1; CDR3nt: TGTGCCAGCAGTTCCTTGGGGCGGGGGTGGTCCAATGAGCAGTTCTTC; CDR3aa: CASSSLGRGWSNEQFF
abundance: few; d_gene: NA; v_gene: TRBV13; j_gene: TRBJ2-7; CDR3nt: TGTGCCAGCAGCTTAGCCCTACGTCACCCGGGGAGTGGTGAGCAGTACTTC; CDR3aa: CASSLALRHPGSGEQYF
abundance: few; d_gene: NA; v_gene: TRBV14; j_gene: TRBJ2-7; CDR3nt: TGTGCCAGCAGCCCTTCCGGTGGCTCTGCGGCCGAGCAGTACTTC; CDR3aa: CASSPSGGSAAEQYF
abundance: few; d_gene: NA; v_gene: TRBV7-9; j_gene: TRBJ2-3; CDR3nt: TGTGCCAGCAGCTTTCTCGTGAGCACAGATACGCAGTATTTT; CDR3aa: CASSFLVSTDTQYF
abundance: NA; d_gene: NA; v_gene: TRBV9; j_gene: TRBJ2-7; CDR3nt: TGTGCCAGCAGCCCCTTTGAAGGGGGACCCTACGAGCAGTACTTC; CDR3aa: CASSPFEGGPYEQYF
abundance: NA; d_gene: NA; v_gene: TRBV14; j_gene: TRBJ2-5; CDR3nt: TGTGCCAGCAGCCAAACAGATTGGTACCAAGAGACCCAGTACTTC; CDR3aa: CASSQTDWYQETQYF
abundance: NA; d_gene: TRBD2; v_gene: TRBV27; j_gene: TRBJ2-1; CDR3nt: TGTGCCAGCAGCCCCCTAGCGGGGGGGTTCAATGAGCAGTTCTTC; CDR3aa: CASSPLAGGFNEQFF
abundance: once; d_gene: TRBD1; v_gene: TRBV6-5; j_gene: TRBJ1-2; CDR3nt: TGTGCCAGCACCAACACAGGGGTGGAGGTCTACACCTTC; CDR3aa: CASTNTGVEVYTF
abundance: NA; d_gene: TRBD2; v_gene: TRBV25-1; j_gene: TRBJ2-1; CDR3nt: TGTGCCAGCAGTGACTCCGGGACTAGCTATGAGCAGTTCTTC; CDR3aa: CASSDSGTSYEQFF
abundance: once; d_gene: TRBD1; v_gene: TRBV5-1; j_gene: TRBJ2-7; CDR3nt: TGCGCCAGCAGCTGGGGGACAGGGGCTACCTACGAGCAGTACTTC; CDR3aa: CASSWGTGATYEQYF
abundance: NA; d_gene: TRBD1; v_gene: TRBV7-9; j_gene: TRBJ2-7; CDR3nt: TGTGCCAGCAGCAAAGTGGGACAGGAGGGATTCTTC; CDR3aa: CASSKVGQEGFF
abundance: NA; d_gene: NA; v_gene: TRBV7-8; j_gene: TRBJ2-7; CDR3nt: TGTGCCAGCAGCTTAGCGGGTTCCAGCTCGGGGCAGTACTTC; CDR3aa: CASSLAGSSSGQYF
abundance: once; d_gene: TRBD1; v_gene: TRBV5-1; j_gene: TRBJ1-4; CDR3nt: TGCGCCAGCAGCCCCCGGGACAGTCATGAAAAACTGTTTTTT; CDR3aa: CASSPRDSHEKLFF
abundance: few; d_gene: NA; v_gene: TRBV2; j_gene: TRBJ2-1; CDR3nt: TGTGCCAGCAGTGAATGGGCCCCCGGGGGCAATGAGCAGTTCTTC; CDR3aa: CASSEWAPGGNEQFF
abundance: NA; d_gene: TRBD1; v_gene: TRBV4-1; j_gene: TRBJ2-7; CDR3nt: TGCGCCAGCAGCCAGGGACAGTTCCTGGGCGAGCAGTACTTC; CDR3aa: CASSQGQFLGEQYF
abundance: NA; d_gene: NA; v_gene: TRBV5-1; j_gene: TRBJ1-5; CDR3nt: TGCGCCAGCAGCTTGGACGCGATAAATCAGCCCCAGCATTTT; CDR3aa: CASSLDAINQPQHF
abundance: few; d_gene: NA; v_gene: TRBV15; j_gene: TRBJ1-6; CDR3nt: TGTGCCACCAGCAGAGATAGGCAGGCGAATTCACCCCTCCACTTT; CDR3aa: CATSRDRQANSPLHF
abundance: NA; d_gene: TRBD1; v_gene: TRBV4-1; j_gene: TRBJ1-2; CDR3nt: TGCGCCAGCAGCCAAGTTATATCACAGGGGAACAACTATGGCTACACCTTC; CDR3aa: CASSQVISQGNNYGYTF
abundance: NA; d_gene: NA; v_gene: TRBV6-6; j_gene: TRBJ1-4; CDR3nt: TGTGCCAGCAGTCCCCCAACAGGGCTAGTCGAAAAACTGTTTTTT; CDR3aa: CASSPPTGLVEKLFF
abundance: NA; d_gene: TRBD2; v_gene: TRBV5-4; j_gene: TRBJ2-1; CDR3nt: TGTGCCAGCAGCTTGAGCGGGACTACCCTCTTC; CDR3aa: CASSLSGTTLF
abundance: NA; d_gene: NA; v_gene: TRBV19; j_gene: TRBJ1-2; CDR3nt: TGTGCCAGTAGTTTTAGTCGGCAGGGTCAAAGGGGCTACACCTTC; CDR3aa: CASSFSRQGQRGYTF
abundance: NA; d_gene: NA; v_gene: TRBV27; j_gene: TRBJ1-2; CDR3nt: TGTGCCAGCAGGGACAGAAGTATTCTAGGAGGCTACACCTTC; CDR3aa: CASRDRSILGGYTF
abundance: NA; d_gene: NA; v_gene: TRBV6-5; j_gene: TRBJ1-1; CDR3nt: TGTGCCAGCAGTCCTCGGACACCGAACACTGAAGCTTTCTTT; CDR3aa: CASSPRTPNTEAFF
abundance: once; d_gene: NA; v_gene: TRBV5-4; j_gene: TRBJ1-2; CDR3nt: TGTGCCAGCAGCTTGAATCCCCAGGGTAACTATGGCTACACCTTC; CDR3aa: CASSLNPQGNYGYTF
abundance: NA; d_gene: NA; v_gene: TRBV10-2; j_gene: TRBJ2-7; CDR3nt: TGCGCCAGCATTCAAACAGGGTCTGGGTTGTACGAGCAGTACTTC; CDR3aa: CASIQTGSGLYEQYF
abundance: few; d_gene: NA; v_gene: TRBV7-9; j_gene: TRBJ2-1; CDR3nt: TGTGCCAGCAGTGAAACCCGGGACACAACTTACAATGAGCAGTTCTTC; CDR3aa: CASSETRDTTYNEQFF
abundance: NA; d_gene: NA; v_gene: TRBV14; j_gene: TRBJ2-3; CDR3nt: TGTGCCAGCAGCTTCGTGGCAGGGATCACAGATACGCAGTATTTT; CDR3aa: CASSFVAGITDTQYF
abundance: NA; d_gene: TRBD1; v_gene: TRBV11-2; j_gene: TRBJ1-1; CDR3nt: TGTGCCAGCAGCCTGACAGGGTCAGCTTTCTTT; CDR3aa: CASSLTGSAFF
abundance: NA; d_gene: NA; v_gene: TRBV15; j_gene: TRBJ1-2; CDR3nt: TGTGCCACCAGCAGGGACCTGACGGGGGTCAGCACCTTC; CDR3aa: CATSRDLTGVSTF